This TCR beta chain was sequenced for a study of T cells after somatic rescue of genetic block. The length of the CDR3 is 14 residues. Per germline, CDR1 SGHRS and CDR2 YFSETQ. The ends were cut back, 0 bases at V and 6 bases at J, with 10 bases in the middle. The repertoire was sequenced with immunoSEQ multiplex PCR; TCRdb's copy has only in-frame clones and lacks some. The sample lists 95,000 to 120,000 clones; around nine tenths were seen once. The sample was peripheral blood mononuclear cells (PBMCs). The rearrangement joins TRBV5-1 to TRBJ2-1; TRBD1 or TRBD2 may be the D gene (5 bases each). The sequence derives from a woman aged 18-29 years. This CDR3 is CASSLAGSSNEQFF. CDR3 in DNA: TGCGCCAGCAGCTTGGCAGGGAGTTCCAATGAGCAGTTCTTC.